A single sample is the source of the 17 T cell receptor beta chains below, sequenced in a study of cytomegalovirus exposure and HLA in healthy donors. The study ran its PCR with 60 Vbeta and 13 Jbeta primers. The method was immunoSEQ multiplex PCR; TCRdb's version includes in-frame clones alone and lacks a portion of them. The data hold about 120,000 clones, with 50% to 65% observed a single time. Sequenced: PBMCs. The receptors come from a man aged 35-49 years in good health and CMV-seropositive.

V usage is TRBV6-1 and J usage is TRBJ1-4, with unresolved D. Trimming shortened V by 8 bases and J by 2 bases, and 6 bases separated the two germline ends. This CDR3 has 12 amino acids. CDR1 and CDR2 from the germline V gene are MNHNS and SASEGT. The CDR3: CASSGTNEKLFF. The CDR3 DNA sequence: TGTGCCAGCTCGGGGACTAATGAAAAACTGTTTTTT.

DNA for the CDR3: TGCGCCAGCAGCCAAGACCTGGCGGATGGCACTGAAGCTTTCTTT. Protein product: CASSQDLADGTEAFF. The chain links TRBV4-1 to TRBJ1-1, with unresolved D. V was pared by 0 bases and J by 4 bases, with 12 bases between. Germline loops: CDR1 MGHRA, CDR2 YSYEKL. This CDR3 spans 15 amino acids.

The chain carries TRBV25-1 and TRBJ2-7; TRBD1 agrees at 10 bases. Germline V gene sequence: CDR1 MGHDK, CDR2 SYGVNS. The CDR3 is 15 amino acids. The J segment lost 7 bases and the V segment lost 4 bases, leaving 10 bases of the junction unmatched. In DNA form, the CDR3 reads TGTGCCAGCAGTGGCCTCGACAGGGGGCGTAGGGAGCAGTACTTC. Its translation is CASSGLDRGRREQYF.

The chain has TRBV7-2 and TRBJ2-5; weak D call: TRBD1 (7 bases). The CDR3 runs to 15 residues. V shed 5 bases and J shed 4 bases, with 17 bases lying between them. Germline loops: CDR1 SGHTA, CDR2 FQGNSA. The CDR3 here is CASSPRGQGGETQYF. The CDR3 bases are TGTGCCAGCAGCCCCCGGGGGCAGGGGGGAGAGACCCAGTACTTC. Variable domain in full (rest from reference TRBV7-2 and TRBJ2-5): GAGVSQSPSNKVTEKGKDVELRCDPISGHTALYWYRQSLGQGLEFLIYFQGNSAPDKSGLPSDRFSAERTGGSVSTLTIQRTQQEDSAVYLCASSPRGQGGETQYFGPGTRLLVL.

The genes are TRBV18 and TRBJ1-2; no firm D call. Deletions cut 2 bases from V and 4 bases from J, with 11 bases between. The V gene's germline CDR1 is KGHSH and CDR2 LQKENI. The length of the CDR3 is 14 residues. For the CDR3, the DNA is TGTGCCAGCTCACCAAGTCAAGAGCTCTATGGCTACACCTTC. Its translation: CASSPSQELYGYTF.

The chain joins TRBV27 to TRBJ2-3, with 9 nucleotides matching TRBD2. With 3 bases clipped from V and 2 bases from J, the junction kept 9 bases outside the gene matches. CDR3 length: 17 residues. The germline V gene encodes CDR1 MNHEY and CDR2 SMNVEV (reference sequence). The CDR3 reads CASSLEVSGGFTDTQYF. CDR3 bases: TGTGCCAGCAGTTTGGAGGTTAGCGGGGGCTTCACAGATACGCAGTATTTT.

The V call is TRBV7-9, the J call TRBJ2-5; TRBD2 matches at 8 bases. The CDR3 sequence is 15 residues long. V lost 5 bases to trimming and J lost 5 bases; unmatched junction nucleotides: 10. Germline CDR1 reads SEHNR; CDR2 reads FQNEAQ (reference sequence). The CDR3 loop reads CASSTPGVAGETQYF. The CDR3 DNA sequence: TGTGCCAGCAGCACCCCTGGGGTAGCGGGGGAGACCCAGTACTTC.

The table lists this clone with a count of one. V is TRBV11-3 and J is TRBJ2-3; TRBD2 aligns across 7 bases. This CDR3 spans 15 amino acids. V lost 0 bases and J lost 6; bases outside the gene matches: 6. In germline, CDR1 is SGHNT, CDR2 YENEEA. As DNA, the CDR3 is TGTGCCAGCAGCTTAGATGGCGGGGGACGGGATACGCAGTATTTT. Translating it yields CASSLDGGGRDTQYF.

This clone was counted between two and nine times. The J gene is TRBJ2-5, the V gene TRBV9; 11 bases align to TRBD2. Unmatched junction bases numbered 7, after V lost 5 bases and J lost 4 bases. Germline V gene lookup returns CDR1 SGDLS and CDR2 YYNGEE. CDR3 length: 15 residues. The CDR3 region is CASSETSGIPETQYF. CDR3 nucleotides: TGTGCCAGCAGTGAGACTAGCGGGATTCCAGAGACCCAGTACTTC.

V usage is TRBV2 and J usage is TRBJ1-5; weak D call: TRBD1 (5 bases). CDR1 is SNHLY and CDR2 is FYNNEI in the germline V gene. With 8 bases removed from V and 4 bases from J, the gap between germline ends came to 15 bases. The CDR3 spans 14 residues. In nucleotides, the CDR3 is TGTGCCAGCGGGCCGACAGCAGATAATCAGCCCCAGCATTTT. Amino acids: CASGPTADNQPQHF. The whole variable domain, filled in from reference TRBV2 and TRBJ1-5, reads EPEVTQTPSHQVTQMGQEVILRCVPISNHLYFYWYRQILGQKVEFLVSFYNNEISEKSEIFDDQFSVERPDGSNFTLKIRSTKLEDSAMYFCASGPTADNQPQHFGDGTRLSIL.

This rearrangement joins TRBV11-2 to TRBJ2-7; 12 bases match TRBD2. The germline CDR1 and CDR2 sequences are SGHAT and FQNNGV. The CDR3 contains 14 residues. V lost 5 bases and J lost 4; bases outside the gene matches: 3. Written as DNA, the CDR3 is TGTGCCAGCAGCAAGACTAGCGGGAGTTACGAGCAGTACTTC. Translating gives CASSKTSGSYEQYF.

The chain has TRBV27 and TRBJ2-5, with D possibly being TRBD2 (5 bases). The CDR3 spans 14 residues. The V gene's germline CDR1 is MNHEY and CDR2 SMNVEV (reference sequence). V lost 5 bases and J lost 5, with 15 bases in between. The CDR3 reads CASSTAGVRETQYF. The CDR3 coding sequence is TGTGCCAGCAGTACCGCGGGCGTGAGGGAGACCCAGTACTTC.

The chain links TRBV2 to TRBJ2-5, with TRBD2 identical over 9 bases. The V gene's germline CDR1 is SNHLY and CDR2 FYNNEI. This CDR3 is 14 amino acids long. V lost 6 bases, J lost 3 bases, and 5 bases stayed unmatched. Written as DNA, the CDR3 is TGTGCCAGCAGGCTAGTAGCGGGAGAAGAGACCCAGTACTTC. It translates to CASRLVAGEETQYF.

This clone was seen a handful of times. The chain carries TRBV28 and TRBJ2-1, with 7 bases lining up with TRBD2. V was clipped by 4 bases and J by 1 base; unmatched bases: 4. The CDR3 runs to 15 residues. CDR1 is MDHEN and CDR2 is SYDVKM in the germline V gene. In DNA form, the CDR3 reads TGTGCCAGCAGTTATGCGGGAGAGTCCTACAATGAGCAGTTCTTC. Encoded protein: CASSYAGESYNEQFF.

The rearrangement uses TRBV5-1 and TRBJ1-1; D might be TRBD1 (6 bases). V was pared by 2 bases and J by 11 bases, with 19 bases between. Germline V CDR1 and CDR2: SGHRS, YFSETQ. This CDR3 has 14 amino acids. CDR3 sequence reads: CASSFGFAGGEAFF. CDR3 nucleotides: TGCGCCAGCAGCTTCGGTTTTGCGGGGGGCGAGGCTTTCTTT.

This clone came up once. CDR3 sequence: CASSLRSYEQYF. The CDR3 nucleotides read TGTGCCAGCAGCCTGCGGTCCTACGAGCAGTACTTC. The gene calls are TRBV5-4 and TRBJ2-7; no clear D gene. Per germline, CDR1 SGHNT and CDR2 YYREEE (reference sequence). The germline V and J ends were trimmed by 4 bases and 1 base, with 6 bases remaining between them. This CDR3 is 12 amino acids long.

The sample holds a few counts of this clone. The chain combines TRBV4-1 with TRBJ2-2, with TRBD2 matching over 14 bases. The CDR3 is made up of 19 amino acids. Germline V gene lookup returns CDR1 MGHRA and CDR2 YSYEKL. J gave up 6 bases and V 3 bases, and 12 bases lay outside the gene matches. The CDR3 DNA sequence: TGCGCCAGCAGCCACGTGGGACTAGCGGGAGAAGGTAGTCCCGGGGAGCTGTTTTTT. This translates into CASSHVGLAGEGSPGELFF.